The rows below give T cell receptor beta chains drawn from one sample of a study of T-cell reconstitution after alpha-beta-depleted transplantation in children. TCRdb fed the PCR reads into MiXCR, producing one record per CDR3 protein. The sample includes fewer than 550,000 distinct CDR3 sequences, over 10% of them seen just once. This specimen consisted of PBMCs, mostly from graft donor cells, obtained 180 days after TCRalphabeta/CD19-depleted stem cell transplant. Source of these receptors: a female patient aged 2 to 10 who had a stem cell transplant for aplastic anemia, so the T cells may come from the graft donor. The CDR3 runs from the conserved cysteine through the conserved F or W. Clone size is stated in some rows and not others, as once, few, many or a class when expanded.

clone_size,j_call,cdr3_length,v_call,cdr3_aa
.,TRBJ1-1,13,TRBV25-1,CASSEGGTPEAFF
few,TRBJ2-5,13,TRBV29-1,CSVALGSMETQYF
many,TRBJ2-7,14,TRBV29-1,CSVEYSSGTYEQYF
few,TRBJ2-1,15,TRBV12-3/TRBV12-4,CASTEGQTANNEQFF
.,TRBJ2-7,11,TRBV28,CASAVLHEQYF
few,TRBJ2-1,16,TRBV6-2/TRBV6-3,CASSWQTSTGSTEQFF
many,TRBJ2-5,13,TRBV20-1,CSASKGLQETQYF
few,TRBJ2-1,11,TRBV25-1,CASSGGRRIIF
.,TRBJ1-6,18,TRBV11-1,CASSLGGPASSYNSPLHF
few,TRBJ2-7,12,TRBV12-3/TRBV12-4,CASGDSPYEQYF
many,TRBJ2-1,11,TRBV10-3,CAILRGNEQFF
.,TRBJ1-1,16,TRBV28,CASSPSWTGSRTEAFF
.,TRBJ1-1,17,TRBV27,CASTLLAGQGIFGRAFF
many,TRBJ2-1,15,TRBV27,CASSLSGVLDNEQFF
.,TRBJ1-3,17,TRBV15,CATSRDPREVVGNTIYF
few,TRBJ2-3,17,TRBV12-3/TRBV12-4,CASSASGSPLSTDTQYF
.,TRBJ1-1,14,TRBV5-6,CASSLGTGRREAFF
.,TRBJ2-7,16,TRBV27,CASSLRGQGVRWEQYF
.,TRBJ2-7,14,TRBV7-2,CASSLGGYSYEQYF
.,TRBJ2-1,12,TRBV29-1,CSVGLALIEQFF
.,TRBJ2-7,17,TRBV7-3,CASSQKRTSGAPYEQYF
.,TRBJ2-7,17,TRBV18,CASSGSTGGLTTYEQYF
.,TRBJ2-6,17,TRBV15,CATSRDRPGGGANVLTF
.,TRBJ2-1,15,TRBV3-1,CASSLRLAVNNEQFF